Following are 32 T cell receptor beta chains from one sample sequenced in a study of shared clonotypes between healthy human individuals. Produced via immunoSEQ multiplex PCR; TCRdb's table is partial and in-frame only. Of hundreds of thousands of clones in the sample, around 96% are singletons; the top ten hold approximately 0.3%. Input material: memory CD8+ T cells sorted from blood. This sample's subset: CD45RO+ cells pooled with CCR7-negative TemRA cells. These TCRs come from a man aged 25 to 40 in good health.

The CDR3 here is CASSWTGEQYF. The CDR3 nucleotides read TGTGCCAGCAGTTGGACAGGCGAGCAGTACTTC. V and J are TRBV6-5 and TRBJ2-7, with 7 bases aligning to TRBD1. Per germline, CDR1 MNHEY and CDR2 SVGAGI. The CDR3 contains 11 residues. The ends lost 4 bases at V and 6 bases at J; junction bases unmatched: 0.

This chain links TRBV19 with TRBJ1-1, with TRBD1 matching 9 bases. Germline V gene lookup returns CDR1 LNHDA and CDR2 SQIVND (reference sequence). The CDR3 spans 14 residues. The V segment lost 6 bases and the J segment 0 bases; nucleotides outside the gene matches: 2. The CDR3 region has the DNA TGTGCCAGTAGACAGGGGGCTATGAACACTGAAGCTTTCTTT. This codes for CASRQGAMNTEAFF.

The chain links TRBV27 to TRBJ2-7, with 11 bases matching TRBD2. The CDR3 totals 13 residues. The germline gives CDR1 MNHEY, CDR2 SMNVEV (reference sequence). The V segment lost 5 bases and the J segment 7 bases; nucleotides outside the gene matches: 4. CDR3 protein: CASSTSGSREQYF. CDR3 DNA sequence: TGTGCCAGCAGTACTAGCGGGAGTAGAGAGCAGTACTTC.

V is TRBV2 and J is TRBJ2-1; TRBD2 is a possible D gene (5 bases). V was clipped by 0 bases and J by 3 bases, with 12 bases between them. The CDR3 consists of 16 residues. Germline CDR1 SNHLY, CDR2 FYNNEI. CDR3 coding DNA: TGTGCCAGCAGTGAAGCTGAGGGAGTATACTACAATGAGCAGTTCTTC. Translation: CASSEAEGVYYNEQFF.

The chain employs TRBV9 and TRBJ2-3; D unclear. Germline V gives CDR1 SGDLS, CDR2 YYNGEE. The CDR3 loop spans 13 amino acids. The ends were cut back, 0 bases at V and 4 bases at J, with 6 bases in the middle. The chain's CDR3 is CASSVVQADTQYF. CDR3 coding DNA: TGTGCCAGCAGCGTAGTACAAGCAGATACGCAGTATTTT.

The chain has TRBV10-2 and TRBJ2-7; no clear D gene. The CDR3 totals 14 residues. Germline assignment: CDR1 WSHSY and CDR2 SAAADI. Trimming pared 3 bases from V and 2 bases from J, leaving 11 bases between. The CDR3, as DNA: TGCGCCAGCAGTGAAGGGTCTACCCCCTACGAGCAGTACTTC. It is translated as CASSEGSTPYEQYF.

The chain links TRBV5-1 to TRBJ2-1, with 8 bases identical to TRBD2. The J segment lost 9 bases and the V segment lost 4 bases, leaving 12 bases of the junction unmatched. Per the germline V gene, CDR1 is SGHRS and CDR2 is YFSETQ. The CDR3 sequence is 15 residues long. The CDR3 protein is CASSPEVAGTVEQFF. CDR3 DNA: TGCGCCAGCAGCCCGGAGGTAGCGGGAACCGTTGAGCAGTTCTTC.

This chain connects TRBV10-3 to TRBJ1-3; D is uncertain. The length of the CDR3 is 15 residues. V lost 7 bases, J lost 0 bases, and 13 bases lay in between. From germline, CDR1 is ENHRY and CDR2 SYGVKD. This chain's CDR3 is CAITPGRNSGNTIYF. The CDR3 nucleotides are TGTGCCATCACGCCAGGCCGCAACTCTGGAAACACCATATATTTT.

The chain has TRBV7-9 and TRBJ2-3; no firm D call. The CDR3 is 12 amino acids. Deletions cut 5 bases from V and 2 bases from J, with 5 bases between. The germline V gene has CDR1 SEHNR and CDR2 FQNEAQ (reference sequence). CDR3 loop: CASSHPTDTQYF. The DNA for the CDR3 is TGTGCCAGCAGCCACCCCACAGATACGCAGTATTTT.

CDR3 region: CASSNGWGQENSDTQYF. The CDR3, as DNA: TGTGCCAGCAGCAATGGTTGGGGACAGGAAAATTCAGATACGCAGTATTTT. The chain links TRBV4-2 to TRBJ2-3, with 8 nucleotides matching TRBD1. The CDR3 extends over 17 amino acids. Germline CDR1 reads LGHNA; CDR2 reads YNFKEQ. V dropped 5 bases and J dropped 4; count of bases not matched to a gene: 14.

The chain links TRBV4-2 to TRBJ2-2; D is possibly TRBD2 (5 bases). V was cut by 2 bases and J by 5 bases, with 12 bases left in between. The germline CDR1 and CDR2 sequences are LGHNA and YNFKEQ. The CDR3 loop spans 15 amino acids. The CDR3 DNA is TGTGCCAGCAGCCAAAGAGACTATCGGACCGGGGAGCTGTTTTTT. This gives the protein CASSQRDYRTGELFF.

This chain joins TRBV7-9 and TRBJ2-2; 7 bases align to TRBD2. The CDR3 is 17 amino acids. Germline trimming cut 1 base from V and 5 bases from J; bases unmatched to any gene: 10. Germline CDR1 SEHNR, CDR2 FQNEAQ (reference sequence). The CDR3 nucleotides read TGTGCCAGCAGCTTAGGTTCGCCGACGGGGGGAACCGGGGAGCTGTTTTTT. This translates into CASSLGSPTGGTGELFF.

Details on this clone: At one end, the junction sequence differs from germline, possibly due to a read error. The gene calls are TRBV7-7 and TRBJ1-1; unclear D gene. CDR1 is SSHAT, CDR2 FNYEAQ, per germline (reference sequence). This CDR3 comprises 12 residues. CDR3 sequence reads: CASSFQNTEAFF. CDR3 sequence (DNA): TGTGCTAGCAGCTTCCAGAACACTGAAGCTTTCTTT.

The chain couples TRBV9 to TRBJ2-7; 8 bases are shared with TRBD1. Germline-derived CDR1 and CDR2 are SGDLS and YYNGEE. The CDR3 has 15 amino acids. With 2 bases clipped from V and 3 bases from J, the junction kept 7 bases outside the gene matches. The CDR3 sequence: CASSVRPGGIYEQYF. The CDR3 nucleotides are TGTGCCAGCAGCGTTCGGCCAGGGGGCATCTACGAGCAGTACTTC. The full variable domain, completed using reference TRBV9 and TRBJ2-7, is DSGVTQTPKHLITATGQRVTLRCSPRSGDLSVYWYQQSLDQGLQFLIQYYNGEERAKGNILERFSAQQFPDLHSELNLSSLELGDSALYFCASSVRPGGIYEQYFGPGTRLTVT.

The rearrangement uses TRBV10-2 and TRBJ2-7, with D possibly TRBD2 on 5 matching bases. Deletions cut 8 bases from V and 4 bases from J, with 12 bases between. There are 12 residues in the CDR3. Germline CDR1 is WSHSY and CDR2 is SAAADI. CDR3 protein: CASGGDPYEQYF. The CDR3 coding sequence is TGCGCCAGCGGAGGAGACCCTTACGAGCAGTACTTC.

This clone appeared a few times. Other DNA sequences within the sample encode an identical CDR3. The chain joins TRBV19 to TRBJ2-6; D is uncertain. V gave up 1 base and J gave up 0 bases, with 4 bases separating them. From germline, CDR1 is LNHDA and CDR2 SQIVND (reference sequence). The CDR3 runs to 15 residues. CDR3 DNA sequence: TGTGCCAGTAGTATAGCCGTCTCTGGGGCCAACGTCCTGACTTTC. This gives the protein CASSIAVSGANVLTF.

This rearrangement joins TRBV6-1 to TRBJ2-3; 7 bases agree with TRBD1. V lost 10 bases to trimming and J lost 6 bases; unmatched junction nucleotides: 10. This CDR3 has 13 amino acids. Germline values: CDR1 MNHNS, CDR2 SASEGT. This CDR3 reads CATAGTERDTQYF. The CDR3 coding sequence is TGTGCCACTGCCGGGACAGAACGCGATACGCAGTATTTT.

This rearrangement joins TRBV2 to TRBJ1-5; D ambiguous. The CDR3 length is 16 residues. Trimming left V 0 bases short and J 3 bases short, with 12 bases between. The germline CDR1 and CDR2 sequences are SNHLY and FYNNEI. The CDR3 DNA reads as TGTGCCAGCAGTGAAGCTGGGAGCCTACTCAATCAGCCCCAGCATTTT. Protein: CASSEAGSLLNQPQHF.

Points on this clone: The sample carries other DNA sequences with the same CDR3. The J gene is TRBJ2-5, the V gene TRBV18; maybe TRBD2 (5 bases). The CDR3 is 12 amino acids. The V end lost 2 bases, the J end lost 5 bases, and 6 bases lay between the germline ends. CDR1 and CDR2 (germline): KGHSH, LQKENI. The CDR3 bases are TGTGCCAGCTCACCAAGGAGGGAGACCCAGTACTTC. This codes for CASSPRRETQYF.

The V and J genes are TRBV4-2 and TRBJ2-7; D not certain. In germline, CDR1 is LGHNA, CDR2 YNFKEQ. The CDR3 contains 16 residues. V was clipped by 0 bases and J by 1 base, with 13 bases between them. The CDR3 DNA follows: TGTGCCAGCAGCCAAGAAATTTTTCGGGCTTCCTACGAGCAGTACTTC. Protein product: CASSQEIFRASYEQYF.

This clone was counted once. The V gene is TRBV11-1, the J gene TRBJ2-1; 10 nucleotides align to TRBD2. From germline, CDR1 is SGHAT and CDR2 FQDESV (reference sequence). V was clipped by 5 bases and J by 3 bases; unmatched bases: 13. This CDR3 is 18 amino acids long. The DNA for the CDR3 is TGTGCCAGCAGCCACCCCTTCATATTAGCGGGAGGCTACAATGAGCAGTTCTTC. Protein: CASSHPFILAGGYNEQFF.

The chain uses TRBV6-6 and TRBJ2-1; D is perhaps TRBD2 (6 bases). Germline values: CDR1 MNHNY, CDR2 SVGAGI (reference sequence). Trimming cost V 6 bases and J 9 bases, with 21 bases left between them. This CDR3 is built from 15 residues. CDR3 region: CASRGGDLGYFEQFF. The CDR3 DNA reads as TGTGCCAGCAGGGGGGGAGACCTGGGGTATTTTGAGCAGTTCTTC.

The chain uses TRBV2 and TRBJ2-2; 9 bases fit TRBD2. Germline V CDR1 and CDR2: SNHLY, FYNNEI. The CDR3 totals 13 residues. V trimming: 8 bases; J trimming: 8 bases; junction bases outside the gene matches: 6. CDR3 amino acids: CASRSSGKGELFF. Written as DNA, the CDR3 is TGTGCCAGCCGGTCTAGCGGGAAGGGGGAGCTGTTTTTT.

This sequence joins TRBV6-5 and TRBJ2-2; D possibly corresponds to TRBD1 (6 bases). V lost 5 bases to trimming and J lost 2 bases, with 12 bases between them. CDR1 is MNHEY, CDR2 SVGAGI, per germline. The CDR3 spans 15 residues. CDR3 DNA: TGTGCCAGCAGTCAACCGGGACAAAACACCGGGGAGCTGTTTTTT. This gives the protein CASSQPGQNTGELFF.

The chain carries TRBV7-2 and TRBJ1-6, with D possibly TRBD1 on 6 matching bases. Germline values: CDR1 SGHTA, CDR2 FQGNSA. CDR3 length: 14 amino acids. Trimming took off 7 bases at V and 6 bases at J, with 13 bases between the two ends. The CDR3 DNA is TGTGCCAGCACCCGGACAGAGCTTAATTCACCCCTCCACTTT. Residues: CASTRTELNSPLHF.

This rearrangement joins TRBV5-1 to TRBJ2-3, with 11 bases matching TRBD2. Germline CDR1 reads SGHRS; CDR2 reads YFSETQ. The V gene end was trimmed by 3 bases and the J gene end by 4 bases; junction bases not matched to a gene: 1. This CDR3 comprises 14 residues. The CDR3 nucleotides are TGCGCCAGCAGCTGGGGACTAGCGGCAGATACGCAGTATTTT. It is translated as CASSWGLAADTQYF.

The rearrangement joins TRBV11-2 to TRBJ2-1; no definite D call. The CDR3 is made up of 12 amino acids. Trimming left V 1 base short and J 6 bases short, with 4 bases between. Germline V CDR1 and CDR2: SGHAT, FQNNGV. CDR3 nucleotide sequence: TGTGCCAGCAGCTTAGGGGCCAATGAGCAGTTCTTC. Translation: CASSLGANEQFF. Full variable domain (remainder filled in from reference TRBV11-2 and TRBJ2-1): EAGVAQSPRYKIIEKRQSVAFWCNPISGHATLYWYQQILGQGPKLLIQFQNNGVVDDSQLPKDRFSAERLKGVDSTLKIQPAKLEDSAVYLCASSLGANEQFFGPGTRLTVL.

The genes are TRBV7-2 and TRBJ2-7, with 9 bases identical to TRBD2. The V gene end was trimmed by 3 bases and the J gene end by 5 bases; junction bases not matched to a gene: 11. Germline loops: CDR1 SGHTA, CDR2 FQGNSA. The CDR3 runs 16 residues. The CDR3, as DNA: TGTGCCAGCAGCTTGACCTCGGGTAGCGGGAGACACGAGCAGTACTTC. Amino acids: CASSLTSGSGRHEQYF.

The J gene is TRBJ2-4, the V gene TRBV7-6; D is undetermined. In germline, CDR1 is SGHVS, CDR2 FNYEAQ. The V gene lost 5 bases and the J gene lost 8 bases, with 13 bases spanning the gap. This CDR3 has 13 amino acids. This chain's CDR3 is CASSRVESDIQYF. CDR3 bases: TGTGCCAGCAGCCGCGTGGAGTCGGACATTCAGTACTTC.

In this sample, this clone turned up once. The chain combines TRBV19 with TRBJ1-5, with D unclear. V lost 3 bases, J lost 0 bases, and 3 bases lay in between. Per germline, CDR1 LNHDA and CDR2 SQIVND (reference sequence). The CDR3 contains 13 residues. The DNA of the CDR3 is TGTGCCAGTAGTATGGTTAGCAATCAGCCCCAGCATTTT. As protein: CASSMVSNQPQHF.

The rearrangement joins TRBV10-2 to TRBJ2-1; TRBD2 is a possible D gene (5 bases). Trimming stripped 2 bases from V and 6 bases from J, with 8 bases between. CDR1 and CDR2 (germline): WSHSY, SAAADI. This CDR3 is built from 13 residues. CDR3 bases: TGCGCCAGCAGTGAGCATCGGGGCAATGAGCAGTTCTTC. Translation gives CASSEHRGNEQFF.

This clone was found once. CDR3: CASSQSGSSYNEQFF. DNA of the CDR3: TGCGCCAGCAGCCAAAGCGGGAGCTCCTACAATGAGCAGTTCTTC. The J gene is TRBJ2-1, the V gene TRBV5-1; 8 nucleotides agree with TRBD2. Germline-derived CDR1 and CDR2 are SGHRS and YFSETQ. J gave up 0 bases and V 4 bases, and 3 bases lay outside the gene matches. The CDR3 is 15 residues long.